The next 26 T cell receptor beta chains were all read from a single sample in a study of T-cell memory formation after mild COVID-19. One entry per CDR3 protein, called by TCRdb with MiXCR from the 5' RACE reads. The sample carries around 420,000 distinct CDR3 sequences, 20% to 25% recorded once. The sample taken for sequencing was PBMCs or a T cell subset sorted from them (not recorded which). The receptor source for this set is an adult woman who had mild COVID-19 (a few samples of this study predate the infection). Cell type and time point are not known.

This clonotype came up a few times. The J gene is TRBJ2-5, the V gene TRBV12-3 or TRBV12-4; D remains unclear. This CDR3 contains 14 residues. V was shortened by 6 bases and J by 5 bases, with 16 bases between the two germline ends. Here the CDR3 DNA reads TGTGCCAGCAGCCCTGGACGGATGGCGGAGACCCAGTACTTC. Encoded protein: CASSPGRMAETQYF.

This clonotype was recorded a few times. This sequence joins TRBV5-1 and TRBJ1-5; possibly TRBD1 for D (5 bases). The ends were cut back, 3 bases at V and 6 bases at J, with 19 bases in the middle. The CDR3 runs to 16 residues. Per the germline V gene, CDR1 is SGHRS and CDR2 is YFSETQ. In DNA form, the CDR3 reads TGCGCCAGCAGCTCCCCGATGAGGGGATGGTGTCAGCCCCAGCATTTT. Amino acid sequence: CASSSPMRGWCQPQHF. Based on the CDR3 plus reference TRBV5-1 and TRBJ1-5, the full variable domain is KAGVTQTPRYLIKTRGQQVTLSCSPISGHRSVSWYQQTPGQGLQFLFEYFSETQRNKGNFPGRFSGRQFSNSRSEMNVSTLELGDSALYLCASSSPMRGWCQPQHFGDGTRLSIL.

This clonotype was counted only a few times. The chain carries TRBV12-3 or TRBV12-4 and TRBJ2-7, with TRBD2 identical over 8 bases. This CDR3 region has 15 residues. Trimming cost V 6 bases and J 1 base; bases outside gene matches: 8. The CDR3 region is CASRLSGKSSYEQYF. The DNA of the CDR3 is TGTGCCAGCAGACTTAGCGGGAAAAGTTCCTACGAGCAGTACTTC.

This clonotype has more than one count but fewer than ten. The chain has TRBV7-3 and TRBJ2-2; TRBD2 agrees at 8 bases. Per germline, CDR1 SGHTA and CDR2 FQGTGA. CDR3 length: 15 residues. After removal of 0 bases from V and 7 bases from J, the junction contained 4 bases not matched to a gene. CDR3 protein: CASSLTGRASGELFF. CDR3 coding DNA: TGTGCCAGCAGCTTAACCGGGAGGGCCAGCGGGGAGCTGTTTTTT.

This chain links TRBV5-5 with TRBJ2-1; D is unclear. Deletions cut 2 bases from V and 3 bases from J, with 12 bases between. The CDR3 sequence is 15 residues long. Germline-derived CDR1 and CDR2 are SGHKS and YYEKEE (reference sequence). Written as DNA, the CDR3 is TGTGCCAGCAGCTTCAGAGCAGTTGGCTACAATGAGCAGTTCTTC. Translated: CASSFRAVGYNEQFF.

Only a few counts were recorded for this clonotype. The chain has TRBV12-3 or TRBV12-4 and TRBJ1-1, with unresolved D. There are 13 residues in the CDR3. V lost 6 bases to trimming and J lost 1 base, with 9 bases between them. Written as DNA, the CDR3 is TGTGCCAGCAGAACGACGGCGAACACTGAAGCTTTCTTT. It encodes CASRTTANTEAFF.

This clonotype was detected ten times or more. This chain uses TRBV30 with TRBJ2-7, with D maybe TRBD1 (6 bases). V gave up 6 bases and J gave up 0 bases, with 15 bases separating them. Germline V CDR1 and CDR2: GTSNPN, SVGIG (reference sequence). This CDR3 is 14 amino acids long. The CDR3 DNA follows: TGTGCCTGTTCCCCGACAGGTCGCTCCTACGAGCAGTACTTC. As protein: CACSPTGRSYEQYF.

This clonotype was observed a handful of times. CDR3 DNA sequence: TGTGCCAGCAGCTTAGTCGGGGCAGGCAATCAGCCCCAGCATTTT. Its protein is CASSLVGAGNQPQHF. The chain couples TRBV7-2 to TRBJ1-5, with D possibly TRBD1 on 5 matching bases. Trimming took off 1 base at V and 2 bases at J, with 9 bases between the two ends. Germline CDR1 reads SGHTA; CDR2 reads FQGNSA. The CDR3 sequence is 15 residues long.

The table lists this clonotype with a count of one. CDR3 residues: CARGRVTSSTDTQYF. The CDR3 DNA follows: TGTGCCAGGGGGAGGGTGACCTCTAGCACAGATACGCAGTATTTT. The rearrangement uses TRBV7-9 and TRBJ2-3, with 7 positions matching TRBD2. Germline trimming cut 9 bases from V and 0 bases from J; bases unmatched to any gene: 9. CDR1 is SEHNR and CDR2 is FQNEAQ in the germline V gene (reference sequence). The CDR3 is 15 residues long.

This clonotype has more than one count but fewer than ten. The V call is TRBV20-1, the J call TRBJ2-7; D remains ambiguous. The ends were cut back, 3 bases at V and 4 bases at J, with 13 bases in the middle. Germline CDR1 DFQATT, CDR2 SNEGSKA (reference sequence). The CDR3 is 13 residues long. This CDR3 reads CSARMPGPYEQYF. The CDR3 nucleotides read TGCAGTGCTAGGATGCCGGGCCCGTACGAGCAGTACTTC.

The chain joins TRBV21-1 to TRBJ2-1; TRBD2, the D gene given by the table, was not confirmed from the DNA. TRBV21-1 is recorded as a pseudogene. The CDR3 is made up of 18 amino acids. The CDR3 loop reads CASTDRKRGGLQDNEQFF. In nucleotides, the CDR3 is TGTGCCAGCACCGATAGAAAACGGGGGGGCCTACAAGACAATGAGCAGTTCTTC.

There are a few counts of this clonotype. The V and J genes are TRBV24-1 and TRBJ2-4; TRBD1 agrees at 9 bases. CDR1 is KGHDR and CDR2 is SFDVKD in the germline V gene. CDR3 length equals 14 residues. Germline trimming cut 5 bases from V and 7 bases from J; bases unmatched to any gene: 5. The CDR3 coding sequence is TGTGCCACCAGTGCCGGACAGGGGTGGAACATTCAGTACTTC. As protein: CATSAGQGWNIQYF.

The chain couples TRBV5-1 to TRBJ2-1; 10 bases agree with TRBD1. The CDR3 has 15 amino acids. Germline V gives CDR1 SGHRS, CDR2 YFSETQ. Losses at the gene ends were 5 bases for V and 4 bases for J; bases not matched to a gene: 6. The CDR3 DNA reads as TGCGCCAGCAGTTTCGGGACAGGGGCATACAATGAGCAGTTCTTC. Protein sequence: CASSFGTGAYNEQFF.

The chain employs TRBV12-3 or TRBV12-4 and TRBJ2-7; D unclear. The CDR3 loop spans 14 amino acids. V was pared by 1 base and J by 2 bases, with 9 bases between. CDR3 in amino acids: CASSLDRTTYEQYF. CDR3 DNA: TGTGCCAGCAGTTTAGACAGAACTACCTACGAGCAGTACTTC.

The chain combines TRBV20-1 with TRBJ2-7; D not certain. Deletions cut 6 bases from V and 4 bases from J, with 7 bases between. Germline assignment: CDR1 DFQATT and CDR2 SNEGSKA (reference sequence). This CDR3 is 10 amino acids long. CDR3 protein: CSAETYEQYF. DNA of the CDR3: TGCAGTGCAGAGACTTACGAGCAGTACTTC.

There are a few counts of this clonotype. The chain joins TRBV7-3 to TRBJ2-1; TRBD1 agrees at 9 bases. CDR1 is SGHTA and CDR2 is FQGTGA in the germline V gene. CDR3 length: 15 residues. With 1 base clipped from V and 5 bases from J, the junction kept 3 bases outside the gene matches. The CDR3 DNA reads as TGTGCCAGCAGCTTAAAACAGGGGGCCAACAATGAGCAGTTCTTC. It is translated as CASSLKQGANNEQFF.

The genes are TRBV20-1 and TRBJ2-3, with 8 bases aligning to TRBD2. The CDR3 runs to 15 residues. Germline CDR1 is DFQATT and CDR2 is SNEGSKA (reference sequence). V gave up 3 bases and J gave up 1 base; unmatched junction bases: 6. The CDR3 DNA sequence: TGCAGTGCTAGGTCCGGGGGGGAGTGCACAGATACGCAGTATTTT. Translation: CSARSGGECTDTQYF.

The chain links TRBV20-1 to TRBJ2-2; D may match TRBD1 or TRBD2 (5 bases each). The CDR3 extends over 14 amino acids. V lost 1 base to trimming and J lost 4 bases, with 10 bases between them. Germline CDR1 and CDR2: DFQATT and SNEGSKA (reference sequence). The CDR3 here is CSARASGPTGELFF. In DNA form, the CDR3 reads TGCAGTGCTAGAGCCTCGGGACCCACCGGGGAGCTGTTTTTT.

This clonotype was seen at least ten times. The V and J genes are TRBV5-1 and TRBJ2-1, with 8 positions matching TRBD2. The CDR3 is 16 amino acids. Germline lookup yields CDR1 SGHRS and CDR2 YFSETQ. J was trimmed by 7 bases and V by 3 bases; bases with no gene match: 12. CDR3 sequence (DNA): TGCGCCAGCAGCTGGGGTCGGGGGGGAAAAGGGAATGAGCAGTTCTTC. Its protein is CASSWGRGGKGNEQFF.

This clonotype was found a few times. V is TRBV11-2 and J is TRBJ2-1, with D tentatively TRBD2 (7 bases). Trimming cost V 3 bases and J 9 bases, with 15 bases left between them. The CDR3 loop spans 14 amino acids. Germline V CDR1 and CDR2: SGHAT, FQNNGV. The CDR3: CASSFTGTGGEQFF. In DNA form, the CDR3 reads TGTGCCAGCAGCTTTACAGGGACGGGGGGTGAGCAGTTCTTC.

This sequence joins TRBV18 and TRBJ2-2; D might be TRBD1 or TRBD2, each matching 5 bases. The germline V gene encodes CDR1 KGHSH and CDR2 LQKENI. This CDR3 region has 16 residues. Trimming took 2 bases from V and 6 from J, leaving 16 bases between them. The DNA of the CDR3 is TGTGCCAGCTCACCAAGAAGGGTGGGGGACGCCGGGGAGCTGTTTTTT. Amino acids: CASSPRRVGDAGELFF.

Here the CDR3 reads CASSPGGGLETQYF. CDR3 nucleotide sequence: TGTGCCAGTAGCCCCGGAGGAGGGTTGGAGACCCAGTACTTC. V usage is TRBV19 and J usage is TRBJ2-5; possible D gene TRBD2, 6 bases. The V end was cut by 6 bases, the J end by 5 bases, with 16 bases between. The germline V gene encodes CDR1 LNHDA and CDR2 SQIVND (reference sequence). There are 14 residues in the CDR3.

The chain is built from TRBV12-3 or TRBV12-4 and TRBJ2-3; TRBD1 might be the D (6 bases). There are 19 residues in the CDR3. Trimming pared 3 bases from V and 0 bases from J, leaving 22 bases between. The CDR3 region is CASSFYPGQKTSSTDTQYF. The CDR3 DNA reads TGTGCCAGCAGTTTTTACCCAGGACAGAAGACATCTAGCACAGATACGCAGTATTTT.

There are a few counts of this clonotype. This sequence joins TRBV6-6 and TRBJ1-3; TRBD1 aligns across 7 bases. CDR3 size: 16 residues. Germline V gives CDR1 MNHNY, CDR2 SVGAGI (reference sequence). The ends lost 6 bases at V and 5 bases at J; junction bases unmatched: 13. The CDR3 region has the DNA TGTGCCAGCAGCCCAGGGGGGAAGGTAGTGAGAAACACCATATATTTT. This gives the protein CASSPGGKVVRNTIYF.

There are a few counts of this clonotype. V usage is TRBV29-1 and J usage is TRBJ2-7; 11 bases map to TRBD1. The V gene end was trimmed by 3 bases and the J gene end by 1 base; junction bases not matched to a gene: 2. Germline loops: CDR1 SQVTM, CDR2 ANQGSEA. This CDR3 spans 14 amino acids. CDR3 nucleotide sequence: TGCAGCGTTGACGGGGACAGGGGGTCCTACGAGCAGTACTTC. It specifies CSVDGDRGSYEQYF.

J is TRBJ2-7 and V is TRBV29-1; 8 bases map to TRBD2. The germline V gene has CDR1 SQVTM and CDR2 ANQGSEA. This CDR3 has 12 amino acids. The chain's CDR3 is CRVSSGSYEQYF. The CDR3 nucleotides are TGCAGAGTCTCCAGCGGGAGCTACGAGCAGTACTTC.